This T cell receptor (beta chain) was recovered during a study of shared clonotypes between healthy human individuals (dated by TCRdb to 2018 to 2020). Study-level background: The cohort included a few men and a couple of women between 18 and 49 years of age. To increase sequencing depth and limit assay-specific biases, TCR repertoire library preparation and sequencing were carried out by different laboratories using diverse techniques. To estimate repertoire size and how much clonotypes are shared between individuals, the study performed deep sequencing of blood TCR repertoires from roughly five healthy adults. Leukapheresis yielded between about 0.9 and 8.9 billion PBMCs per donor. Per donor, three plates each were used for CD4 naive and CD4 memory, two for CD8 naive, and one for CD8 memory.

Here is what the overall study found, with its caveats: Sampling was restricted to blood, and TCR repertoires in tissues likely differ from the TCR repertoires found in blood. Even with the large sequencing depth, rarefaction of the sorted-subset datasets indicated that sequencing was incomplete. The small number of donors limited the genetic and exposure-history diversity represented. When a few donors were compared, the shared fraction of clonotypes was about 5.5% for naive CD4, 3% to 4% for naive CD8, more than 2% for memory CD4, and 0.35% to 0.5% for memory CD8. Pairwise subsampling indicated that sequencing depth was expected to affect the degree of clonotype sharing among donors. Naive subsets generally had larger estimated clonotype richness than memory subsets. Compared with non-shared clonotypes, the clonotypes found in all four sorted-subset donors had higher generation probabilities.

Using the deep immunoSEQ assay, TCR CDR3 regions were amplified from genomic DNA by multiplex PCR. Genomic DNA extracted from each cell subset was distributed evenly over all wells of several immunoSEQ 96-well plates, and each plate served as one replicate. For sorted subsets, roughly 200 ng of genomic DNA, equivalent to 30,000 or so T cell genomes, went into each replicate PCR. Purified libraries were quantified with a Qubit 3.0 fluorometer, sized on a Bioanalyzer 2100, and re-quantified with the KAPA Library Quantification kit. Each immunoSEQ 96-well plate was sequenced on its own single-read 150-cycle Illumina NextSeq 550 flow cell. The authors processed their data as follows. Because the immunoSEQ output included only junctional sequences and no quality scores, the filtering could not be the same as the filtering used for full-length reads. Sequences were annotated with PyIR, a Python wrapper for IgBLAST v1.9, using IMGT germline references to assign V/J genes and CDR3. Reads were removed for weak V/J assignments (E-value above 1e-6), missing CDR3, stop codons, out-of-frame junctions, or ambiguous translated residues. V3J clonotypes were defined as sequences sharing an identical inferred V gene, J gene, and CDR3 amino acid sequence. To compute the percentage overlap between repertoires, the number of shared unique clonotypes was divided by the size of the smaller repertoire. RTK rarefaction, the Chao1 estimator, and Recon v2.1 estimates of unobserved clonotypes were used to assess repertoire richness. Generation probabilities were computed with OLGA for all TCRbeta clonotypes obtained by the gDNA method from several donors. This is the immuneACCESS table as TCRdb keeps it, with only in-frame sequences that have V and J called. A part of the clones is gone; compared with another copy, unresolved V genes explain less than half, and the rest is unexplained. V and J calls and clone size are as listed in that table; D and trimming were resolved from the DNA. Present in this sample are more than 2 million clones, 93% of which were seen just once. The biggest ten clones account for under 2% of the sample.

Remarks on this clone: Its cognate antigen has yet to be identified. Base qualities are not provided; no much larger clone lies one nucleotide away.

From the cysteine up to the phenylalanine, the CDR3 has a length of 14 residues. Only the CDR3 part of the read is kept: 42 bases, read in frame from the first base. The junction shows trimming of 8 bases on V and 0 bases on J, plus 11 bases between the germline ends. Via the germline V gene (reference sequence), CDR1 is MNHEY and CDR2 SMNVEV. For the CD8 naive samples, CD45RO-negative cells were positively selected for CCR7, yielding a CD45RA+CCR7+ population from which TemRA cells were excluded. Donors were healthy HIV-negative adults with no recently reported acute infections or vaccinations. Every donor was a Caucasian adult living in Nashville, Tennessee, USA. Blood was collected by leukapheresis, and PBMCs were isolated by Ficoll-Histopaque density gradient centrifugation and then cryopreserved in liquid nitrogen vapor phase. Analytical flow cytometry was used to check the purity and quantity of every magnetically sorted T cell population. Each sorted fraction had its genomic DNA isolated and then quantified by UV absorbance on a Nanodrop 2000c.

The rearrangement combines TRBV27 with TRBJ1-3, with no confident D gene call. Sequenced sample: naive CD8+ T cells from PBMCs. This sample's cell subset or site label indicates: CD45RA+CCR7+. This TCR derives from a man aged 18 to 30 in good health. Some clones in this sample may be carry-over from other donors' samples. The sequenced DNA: TGTGCCAGCGCTGGCGGGTTCTCTGGAAACACCATATATTTT. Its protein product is CASAGGFSGNTIYF.